This record looks at one T cell receptor beta chain sequence and its context. Data came from immunoSEQ multiplex PCR; TCRdb stores just in-frame clones and leaves some out. This table holds around 220,000 clones, roughly 87% found once. This entry belongs to a study of blood T cell repertoires in COVID-19. This CDR3 region has 12 residues. With 6 bases removed from V and 9 bases from J, the gap between germline ends came to 12 bases. Germline values: CDR1 SGHNT, CDR2 YENEEA. This receptor was identified in a woman aged 30 to 39 with acute COVID-19. V gene TRBV11-3 combines with J gene TRBJ2-1, with D tentatively TRBD2 (6 bases). The specimen sequenced was PBMCs or T cells enriched from blood (not recorded which). The CDR3: CASSLGGSEQFF. DNA for the CDR3: TGTGCCAGCAGTCTTGGGGGGAGTGAGCAGTTCTTC.